Presented here are 3 T cell receptor beta chains from one specimen sequenced in a study of regulatory T cells in long-lasting Graves disease (dated by TCRdb to about 2021). Libraries were made using multiplex PCR. Sequencing relied on an Illumina HiSeq 4000. CDR3 regions were amplified by Arm-PCR with iRepertoire HTBI primers to construct TCR beta libraries. TCRdb passed the public sequencing reads through fastp at Q25 and MiXCR, retaining productive beta sequences. All rows with the same CDR3 protein become a single entry with the most common DNA and genes. The sample profile shows under 300,000 distinct CDR3 sequences; about 18% of them were found once. The ten largest clones add up to about 20% of the sample. The sample's time point label is to be understood as: newly diagnosed GD, antithyroid drugs for less than 3 months. For both TCR sequencing and RNA sequencing, RNA was extracted from PBMCs in TRIzol.

Sample: peripheral blood mononuclear cells (PBMCs), taken at new diagnosis, from a patient treated with antithyroid drugs. These receptors all stem from a female donor with Graves disease.

The genes are TRBV28 and TRBJ2-7; 8 bases map to TRBD1. Germline V gene sequence: CDR1 MDHEN, CDR2 SYDVKM. The CDR3 is 15 amino acids. The trim removed 5 bases at V and 5 bases at J, leaving 11 bases unmatched. In DNA form, the CDR3 reads TGTGCCAGCAGTACCCCCGGGACAGGAGACCACGAGCAGTACTTC. Encoded protein: CASSTPGTGDHEQYF.

The chain has TRBV28 and TRBJ1-3; 9 bases line up with TRBD1. V lost 4 bases and J lost 2; bases outside the gene matches: 6. The CDR3 loop spans 16 amino acids. Looked up from germline, CDR1 is MDHEN and CDR2 is SYDVKM. CDR3 DNA sequence: TGTGCCAGCAGTTCCCGTACAGGGGGCGCTGGAAACACCATATATTTT. This codes for CASSSRTGGAGNTIYF.

In its sample, this clonotype was seen many times. The V call is TRBV12-3 or TRBV12-4, the J call TRBJ1-2; D uncertain. Between the trimmed V and J ends, which lost 2 bases and 1 base, there was a span of 11 bases. CDR3 length equals 15 residues. This CDR3 is CASSLRRYYNYGYTF. The CDR3 DNA reads as TGTGCCAGCAGTTTAAGGAGATACTATAACTATGGCTACACCTTC.